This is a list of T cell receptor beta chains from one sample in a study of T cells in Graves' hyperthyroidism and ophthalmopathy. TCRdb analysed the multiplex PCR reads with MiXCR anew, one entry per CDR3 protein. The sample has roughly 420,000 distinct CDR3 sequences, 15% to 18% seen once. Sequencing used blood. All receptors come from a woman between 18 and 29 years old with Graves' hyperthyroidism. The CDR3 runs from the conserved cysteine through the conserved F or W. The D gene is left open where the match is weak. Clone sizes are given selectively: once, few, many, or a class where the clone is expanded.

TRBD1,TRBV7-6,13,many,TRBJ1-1,TGTGCCAGCAGCTGGGGGCGACAGGGCGAAGCTTTCTTT,CASSWGRQGEAFF
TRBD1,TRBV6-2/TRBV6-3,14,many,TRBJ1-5,TGTGCCAGCAGGCTGACAGGGAGCAATCAGCCCCAGCATTTT,CASRLTGSNQPQHF
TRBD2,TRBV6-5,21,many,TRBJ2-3,TGTGCCAGCAGTTACTTGACTAGCGGGGGGGTTGGACCTACTAGCACAGATACGCAGTATTTT,CASSYLTSGGVGPTSTDTQYF
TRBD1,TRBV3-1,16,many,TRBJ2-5,TGTGCCAGCAGCCTAAGGGGGCTCGCAAAACAAGAGACCCAGTACTTC,CASSLRGLAKQETQYF
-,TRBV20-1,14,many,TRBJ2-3,TGCAGTGCTAGGAGGGGGGGCATCACAGATACGCAGTATTTT,CSARRGGITDTQYF
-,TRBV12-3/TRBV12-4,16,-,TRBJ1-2,TGTGCCAGCAGTTTTAACAGGGAGGTGAACAACTATGGCTACACCTTC,CASSFNREVNNYGYTF
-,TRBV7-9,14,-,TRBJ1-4,TGTGCCAGCAGCGGGGACAATCCCCCTGAAAAACTGTTTTTT,CASSGDNPPEKLFF
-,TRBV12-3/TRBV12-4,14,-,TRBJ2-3,TGTGCCAGCAGTCTCTCAGGGGGGGTAGATACGCAGTATTTT,CASSLSGGVDTQYF
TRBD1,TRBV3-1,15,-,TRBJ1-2,TGTGCCAGCACACACGGGGGGACAGGGGGCCTTGGCTACACCTTC,CASTHGGTGGLGYTF
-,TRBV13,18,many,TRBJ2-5,TGTGCCAGCACCTGGACTCACCGGGACCACCAGAGGGGGGAGACCCAGTACTTC,CASTWTHRDHQRGETQYF
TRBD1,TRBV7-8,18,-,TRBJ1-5,TGTGCCAGCAGCTTAGTAGGTGGACAGGGGATCTCCAATCAGCCCCAGCATTTT,CASSLVGGQGISNQPQHF
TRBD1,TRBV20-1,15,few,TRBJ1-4,TGCAGTGCTGACGGACAGGGGCGGGGTGATGAAAAACTGTTTTTT,CSADGQGRGDEKLFF
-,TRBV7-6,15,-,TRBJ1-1,TGTGCCAGCAGCCGGAGAAGGGGAATGGACACTGAAGCTTTCTTT,CASSRRRGMDTEAFF
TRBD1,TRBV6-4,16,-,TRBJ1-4,TGTGCCAGCAGCGGCCAAGGGACAGGCTTTAATGAAAAACTGTTTTTT,CASSGQGTGFNEKLFF
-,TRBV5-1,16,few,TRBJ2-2,TGCGCCAGCAGCCTTCAATCGGGGATGGCCACCGGGGAGCTGTTTTTT,CASSLQSGMATGELFF
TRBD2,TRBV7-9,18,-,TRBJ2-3,TGTGCCAGCAGCTTAGTCTGGGCTAGCGGAGATAACACAGATACGCAGTATTTT,CASSLVWASGDNTDTQYF
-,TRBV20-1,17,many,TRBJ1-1,TGCAGTGCTAGAGATCGACCCCCATTTATGGGGTACACTGAAGCTTTCTTT,CSARDRPPFMGYTEAFF
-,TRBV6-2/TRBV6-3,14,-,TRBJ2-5,TGTGCCAGCAGTTACTCGTCGTACCAAGAGACCCAGTACTTC,CASSYSSYQETQYF
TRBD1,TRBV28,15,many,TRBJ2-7,TGTGCCAGCACAAGTTGGACAGGGGGGAGCTACGAGCAGTACTTC,CASTSWTGGSYEQYF
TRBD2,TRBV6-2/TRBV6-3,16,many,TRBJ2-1,TGTGCCAGCAGTTACTCGACGCTAGCGGGAGTCTATGAGCAGTTCTTC,CASSYSTLAGVYEQFF
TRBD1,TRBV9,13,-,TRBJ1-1,TGTGCCAGCAAGAGGGGGCTGGATACTGAAGCTTTCTTT,CASKRGLDTEAFF